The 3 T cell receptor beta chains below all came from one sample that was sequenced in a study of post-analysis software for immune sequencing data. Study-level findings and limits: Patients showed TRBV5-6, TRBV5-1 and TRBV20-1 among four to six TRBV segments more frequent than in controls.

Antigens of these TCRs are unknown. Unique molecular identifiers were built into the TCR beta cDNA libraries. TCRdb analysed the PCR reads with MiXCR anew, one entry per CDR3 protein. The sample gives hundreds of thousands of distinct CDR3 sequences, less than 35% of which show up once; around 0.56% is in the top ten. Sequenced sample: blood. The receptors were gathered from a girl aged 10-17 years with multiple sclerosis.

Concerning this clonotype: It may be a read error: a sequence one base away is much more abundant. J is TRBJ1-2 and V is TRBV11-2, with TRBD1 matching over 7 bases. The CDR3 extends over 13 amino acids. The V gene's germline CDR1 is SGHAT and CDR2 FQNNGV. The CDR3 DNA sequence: TGTGCCGGCAGCTTAGGAGACAGGGTTGGCTACACCTTC. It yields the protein CAGSLGDRVGYTF.

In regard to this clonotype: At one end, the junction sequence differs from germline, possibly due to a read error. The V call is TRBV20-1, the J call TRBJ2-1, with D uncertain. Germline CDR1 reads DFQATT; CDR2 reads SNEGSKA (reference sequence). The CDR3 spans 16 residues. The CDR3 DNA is TGCGGTGCTACTCTCCTGGGCGGCCTCTCCTACAATGAGCAGTTCTTC. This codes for CGATLLGGLSYNEQFF.

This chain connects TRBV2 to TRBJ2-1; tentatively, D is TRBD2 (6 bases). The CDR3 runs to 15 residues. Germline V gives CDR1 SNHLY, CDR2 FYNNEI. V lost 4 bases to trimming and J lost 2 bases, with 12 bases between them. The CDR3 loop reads CASSGARGPYNEQFF. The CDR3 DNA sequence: TGTGCCAGCAGTGGGGCGCGGGGCCCCTACAATGAGCAGTTCTTC.